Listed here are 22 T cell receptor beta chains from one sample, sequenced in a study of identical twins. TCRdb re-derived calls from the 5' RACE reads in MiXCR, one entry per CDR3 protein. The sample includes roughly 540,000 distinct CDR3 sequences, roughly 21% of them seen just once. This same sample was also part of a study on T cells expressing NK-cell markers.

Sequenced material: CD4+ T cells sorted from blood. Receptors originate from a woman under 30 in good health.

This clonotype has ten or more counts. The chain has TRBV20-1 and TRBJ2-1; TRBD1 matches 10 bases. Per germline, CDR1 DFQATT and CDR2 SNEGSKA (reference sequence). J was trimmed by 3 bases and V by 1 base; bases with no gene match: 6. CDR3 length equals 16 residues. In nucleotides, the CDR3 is TGCAGTGCTAGAGCTGCGGGACAGGGGTTCTACAATGAGCAGTTCTTC. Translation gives CSARAAGQGFYNEQFF.

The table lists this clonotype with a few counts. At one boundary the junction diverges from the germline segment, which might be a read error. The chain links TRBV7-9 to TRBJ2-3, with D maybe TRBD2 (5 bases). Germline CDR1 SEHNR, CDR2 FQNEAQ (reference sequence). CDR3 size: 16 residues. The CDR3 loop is CASSFLASHLTNTQYF. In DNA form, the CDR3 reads TGTGCCAGCAGCTTCCTGGCTAGCCACCTCACAAATACGCAGTATTTT.

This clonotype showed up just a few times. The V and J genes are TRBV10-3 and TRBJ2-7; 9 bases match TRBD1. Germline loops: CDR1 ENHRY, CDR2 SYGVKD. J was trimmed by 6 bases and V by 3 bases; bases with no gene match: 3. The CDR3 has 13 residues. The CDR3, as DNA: TGTGCCATCAGTGACCAGGACAGGGGCGAGCAGTACTTC. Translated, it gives CAISDQDRGEQYF.

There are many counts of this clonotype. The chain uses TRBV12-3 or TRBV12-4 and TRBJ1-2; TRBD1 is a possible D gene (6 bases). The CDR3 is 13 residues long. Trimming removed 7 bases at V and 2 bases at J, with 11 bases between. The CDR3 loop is CASTFQGNYGYTF. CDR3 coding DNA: TGTGCCAGCACCTTTCAGGGGAACTATGGCTACACCTTC.

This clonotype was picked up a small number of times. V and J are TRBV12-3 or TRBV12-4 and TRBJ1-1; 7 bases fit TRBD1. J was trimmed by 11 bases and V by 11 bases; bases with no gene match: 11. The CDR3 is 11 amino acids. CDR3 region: CAGQREGAAFF. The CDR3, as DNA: TGTGCCGGTCAAAGGGAGGGGGCGGCTTTCTTT.

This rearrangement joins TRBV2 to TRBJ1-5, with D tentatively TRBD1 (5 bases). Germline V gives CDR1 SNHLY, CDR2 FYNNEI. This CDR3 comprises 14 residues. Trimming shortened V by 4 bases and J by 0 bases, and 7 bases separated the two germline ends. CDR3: CASSGGYSNQPQHF. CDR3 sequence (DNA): TGTGCCAGCAGTGGGGGCTATAGCAATCAGCCCCAGCATTTT.

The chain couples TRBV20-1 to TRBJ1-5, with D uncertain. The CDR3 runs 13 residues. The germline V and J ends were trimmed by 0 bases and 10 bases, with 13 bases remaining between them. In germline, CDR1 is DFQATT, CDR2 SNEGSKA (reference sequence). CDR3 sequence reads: CSAREGFGRPQHF. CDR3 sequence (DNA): TGCAGTGCTAGAGAGGGCTTTGGGCGACCCCAGCATTTT.

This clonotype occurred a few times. CDR3 loop: CASNVQGSLEKLFF. The DNA of the CDR3 is TGTGCCAGCAATGTACAGGGATCATTAGAAAAACTGTTTTTT. The chain combines TRBV12-3 or TRBV12-4 with TRBJ1-4; a weak D match, TRBD1 (6 bases). Between the trimmed V and J ends, which lost 7 bases and 8 bases, there was a span of 17 bases. The CDR3 sequence is 14 residues long.

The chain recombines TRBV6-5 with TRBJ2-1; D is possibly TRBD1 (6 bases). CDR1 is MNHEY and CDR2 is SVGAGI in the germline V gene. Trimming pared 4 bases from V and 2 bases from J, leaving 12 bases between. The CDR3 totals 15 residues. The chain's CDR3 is CASSWQGITYNEQFF. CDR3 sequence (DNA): TGTGCCAGCAGTTGGCAGGGGATTACCTACAATGAGCAGTTCTTC.

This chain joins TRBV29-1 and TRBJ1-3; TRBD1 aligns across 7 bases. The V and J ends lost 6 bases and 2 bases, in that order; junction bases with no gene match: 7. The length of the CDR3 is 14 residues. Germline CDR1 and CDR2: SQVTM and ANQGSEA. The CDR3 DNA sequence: TGCAGCGTGGACGGACAGGCCCCTGGAAACACCATATATTTT. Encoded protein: CSVDGQAPGNTIYF. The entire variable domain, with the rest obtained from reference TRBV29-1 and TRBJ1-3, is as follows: SAVISQKPSRDICQRGTSLTIQCQVDSQVTMMFWYRQQPGQSLTLIATANQGSEATYESGFVIDKFPISRPNLTFSTLTVSNMSPEDSSIYLCSVDGQAPGNTIYFGEGSWLTVV.

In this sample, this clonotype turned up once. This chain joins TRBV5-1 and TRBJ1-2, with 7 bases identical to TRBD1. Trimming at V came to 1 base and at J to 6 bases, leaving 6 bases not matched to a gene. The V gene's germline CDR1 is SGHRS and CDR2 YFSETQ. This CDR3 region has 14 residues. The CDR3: CASSLTGAGNGYTF. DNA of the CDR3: TGCGCCAGCAGCTTGACAGGGGCTGGGAATGGCTACACCTTC. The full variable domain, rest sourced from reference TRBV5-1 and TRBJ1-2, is KAGVTQTPRYLIKTRGQQVTLSCSPISGHRSVSWYQQTPGQGLQFLFEYFSETQRNKGNFPGRFSGRQFSNSRSEMNVSTLELGDSALYLCASSLTGAGNGYTFGSGTRLTVV.

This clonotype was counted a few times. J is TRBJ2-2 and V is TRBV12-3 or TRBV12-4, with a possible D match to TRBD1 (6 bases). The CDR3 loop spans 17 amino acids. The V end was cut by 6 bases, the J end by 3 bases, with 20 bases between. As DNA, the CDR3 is TGTGCCAGCAGCGAGGGACATGTGGCCCTCGACACCGGGGAGCTGTTTTTT. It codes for CASSEGHVALDTGELFF.

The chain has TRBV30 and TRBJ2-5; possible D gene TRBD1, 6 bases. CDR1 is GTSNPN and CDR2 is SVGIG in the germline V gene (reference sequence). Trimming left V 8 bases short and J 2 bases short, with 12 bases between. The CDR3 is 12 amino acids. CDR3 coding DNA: TGTGCCCAGGGGATGATACAAGAGACCCAGTACTTC. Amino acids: CAQGMIQETQYF.

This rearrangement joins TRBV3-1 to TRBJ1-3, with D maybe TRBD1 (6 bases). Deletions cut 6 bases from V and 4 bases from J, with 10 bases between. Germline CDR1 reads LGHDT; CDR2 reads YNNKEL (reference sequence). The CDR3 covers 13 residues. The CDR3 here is CASSRRGGNTIYF. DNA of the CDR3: TGTGCCAGCAGTCGCAGGGGCGGAAACACCATATATTTT.

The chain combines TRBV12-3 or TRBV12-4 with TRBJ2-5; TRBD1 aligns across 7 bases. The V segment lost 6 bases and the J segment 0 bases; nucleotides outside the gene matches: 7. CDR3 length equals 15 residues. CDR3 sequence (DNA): TGTGCCAGCAGACCCCCCAGGGGGTACCAAGAGACCCAGTACTTC. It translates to CASRPPRGYQETQYF.

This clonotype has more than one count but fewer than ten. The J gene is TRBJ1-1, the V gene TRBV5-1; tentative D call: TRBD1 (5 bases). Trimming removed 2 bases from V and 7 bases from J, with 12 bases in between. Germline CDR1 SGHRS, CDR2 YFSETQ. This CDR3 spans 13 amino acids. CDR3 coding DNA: TGCGCCAGCAGCTTTGACAGTACCTATGAAGCTTTCTTT. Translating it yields CASSFDSTYEAFF.

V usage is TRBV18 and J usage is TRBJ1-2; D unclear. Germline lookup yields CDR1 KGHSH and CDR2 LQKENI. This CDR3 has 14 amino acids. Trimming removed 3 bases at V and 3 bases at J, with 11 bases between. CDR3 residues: CASSPVVRDYGYTF. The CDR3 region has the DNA TGTGCCAGCTCACCGGTCGTCCGAGACTATGGCTACACCTTC.

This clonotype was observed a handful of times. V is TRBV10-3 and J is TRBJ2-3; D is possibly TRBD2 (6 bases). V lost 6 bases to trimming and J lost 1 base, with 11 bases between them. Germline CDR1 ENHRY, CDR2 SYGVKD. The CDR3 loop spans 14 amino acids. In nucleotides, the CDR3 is TGTGCCATCAGGGGGGACTCCCGCACAGATACGCAGTATTTT. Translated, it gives CAIRGDSRTDTQYF.

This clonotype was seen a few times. This CDR3 reads CASSDRISYNEQFF. The CDR3 DNA reads TGTGCCAGCAGCGACAGAATCTCCTACAATGAGCAGTTCTTC. The J gene is TRBJ2-1, the V gene TRBV6-1; D perhaps matches TRBD1 (5 bases). V dropped 6 bases and J dropped 0 bases, with 9 bases sitting between them. Germline V gene data show CDR1 as MNHNS and CDR2 as SASEGT. The CDR3 runs 14 residues.

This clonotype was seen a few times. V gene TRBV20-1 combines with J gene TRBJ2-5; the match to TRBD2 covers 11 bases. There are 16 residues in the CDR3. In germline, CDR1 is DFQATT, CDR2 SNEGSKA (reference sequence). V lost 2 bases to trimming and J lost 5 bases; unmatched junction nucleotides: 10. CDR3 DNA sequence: TGCAGTGCTAGACAATCTAGCGGGGGGCCGGGGGAGACCCAGTACTTC. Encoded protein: CSARQSSGGPGETQYF.

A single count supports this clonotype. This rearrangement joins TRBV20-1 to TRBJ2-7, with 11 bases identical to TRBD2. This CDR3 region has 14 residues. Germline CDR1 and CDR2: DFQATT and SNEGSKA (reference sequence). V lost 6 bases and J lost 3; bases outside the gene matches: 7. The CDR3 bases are TGCAGTGCCAGACTAGCGGGGCGATACTACGAGCAGTACTTC. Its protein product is CSARLAGRYYEQYF.

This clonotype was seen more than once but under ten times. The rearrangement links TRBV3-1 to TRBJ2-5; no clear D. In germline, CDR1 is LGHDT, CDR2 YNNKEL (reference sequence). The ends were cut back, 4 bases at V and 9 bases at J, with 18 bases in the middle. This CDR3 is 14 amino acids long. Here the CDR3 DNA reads TGTGCCAGCAGCCGACGATCACCCTCTGGGTCCCAGTACTTC. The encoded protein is CASSRRSPSGSQYF.